The 9 T cell receptor beta chains below were found in one sample sequenced in a study of T cells expressing NK-cell markers. TCRdb re-called the 5' RACE reads; one entry per CDR3 protein, DNA not given. The sample includes fewer than 550,000 distinct CDR3 sequences. The sample was blood T cells: a sorted CD56 or NKG2C T cell subset, CD4+ or CD8+ T cells, or bulk PBMC T cells (not recorded which). The receptors were gathered from a woman in her fifties or sixties in good health.

The CDR3 sequence is CASSYGANTGELFF. V is TRBV2 and J is TRBJ2-2. The CDR3 length is 14 residues. The V gene's germline CDR1 is SNHLY and CDR2 FYNNEI.

The chain employs TRBV24-1 and TRBJ2-1; TCRdb gives TRBD1 as the D gene, but with no DNA this cannot be confirmed. Germline V gene data show CDR1 as KGHDR and CDR2 as SFDVKD. The CDR3 extends over 17 amino acids. CDR3 protein: CATSDHSGTGSYNEQFF.

This chain links TRBV12-3 or TRBV12-4 with TRBJ2-7; the D call of TRBD2 rests on TCRdb alone, since no DNA is present to check it. There are 13 residues in the CDR3. CDR3 in amino acids: CASSAEGGTSAHF.

CDR3: CSVDRLLESSYNEQFF. The chain has TRBV29-1 and TRBJ2-1. Germline values: CDR1 SQVTM, CDR2 ANQGSEA. CDR3 length equals 16 residues.

The V gene is TRBV20-1, the J gene TRBJ1-1. This CDR3 has 11 residues. The germline V gene has CDR1 DFQATT and CDR2 SNEGSKA (reference sequence). The CDR3 reads CSARDSDISFF.

The V and J genes are TRBV11-2 and TRBJ2-1; lacking DNA, the TRBD2 call made by TCRdb goes unchecked. The CDR3 spans 16 residues. CDR1 SGHAT and CDR2 FQNNGV come from the germline V gene. CDR3: CASSPRWSGRVDEQFF.

V is TRBV21-1 and J is TRBJ2-5; TCRdb returns TRBD1, unconfirmable since there is no DNA. TRBV21-1 is a pseudogene. The CDR3 totals 15 residues. The chain's CDR3 is CASSGRDPPSETQYF.

The V and J genes are TRBV11-2 and TRBJ2-6. The germline V gene encodes CDR1 SGHAT and CDR2 FQNNGV. The CDR3 totals 15 residues. The CDR3 region is CASSLGQAGANVLTF.

The CDR3: CASRPGQTYEQYF. The rearrangement uses TRBV7-9 and TRBJ2-7; TCRdb picks TRBD1, but there is no DNA to check that call. The CDR3 extends over 13 amino acids. In germline, CDR1 is SEHNR, CDR2 FQNEAQ (reference sequence).